This TCR beta chain was observed in a study of blood T cell repertoires in COVID-19. Study background: Researchers got acute and convalescent COVID-19 samples from the United States, Italy and Spain. PBMCs, B-cell-depleted T cells, or T cells were the source of the cDNA or gDNA that made up the material.

In the study's own analysis: Reference gene primer amplification in the assay estimated nucleated cell counts. The assay was immunoSEQ multiplex PCR, and TCRdb's table has in-frame clones only and misses some. V, J and clone size derive from that table, while D and trimming were established from the DNA sequence. The table records about 530,000 clones, 85% to 90% of them present only once. Seattle patients were enrolled while actively infected and followed longitudinally. CDR3 length: 17 amino acids. This clone was found a few times. The source material was peripheral blood. This chain joins TRBV21-1 and TRBJ1-5; TRBD1 is the table's D call and was not checked against the DNA. TRBV21-1 has pseudogene status. This TCR derives from a woman aged 50 to 60 with COVID-19, enrolled during active disease. CDR3 region: CASSKFGQVQGNQPQHF. CDR3 DNA sequence: TGTGCCAGCAGCAAATTCGGACAGGTTCAGGGCAATCAGCCCCAGCATTTT.